This T cell receptor (beta chain) was sequenced during a study of CD8 T cells in ankylosing spondylitis. Study outcomes and limitations: Seemingly characteristic of ankylosing spondylitis blood was a TCR beta motif consisting of about 8 highly homologous variants. Disease-linked clones were found to be CD8+ and relatively rare in peripheral blood. Earlier authors reported some of these motif variants in reactive arthritis synovial fluid and blood.

Deletions cut 5 bases from V and 3 bases from J, with 13 bases between. Germline V gene data show CDR1 as DFQATT and CDR2 as SNEGSKA (reference sequence). This CDR3 contains 13 residues. This clonotype was picked up many times. Its specificity is unknown. Scientists made TCR beta libraries using quantitative 5'-RACE with molecular barcodes. Each CDR3 protein is one row after TCRdb ran MiXCR on the 5' RACE reads. Seen here are fewer than 750,000 distinct CDR3 sequences, 15% to 20% observed once, and the top ten hold around a fifth. This chain connects TRBV20-1 to TRBJ1-2, with D perhaps matching TRBD1 (5 bases). Sequenced input: blood, either unsorted or a sorted T cell fraction (not recorded which). This TCR was recovered from a male donor with ankylosing spondylitis. CDR3: CSARGKAYYGYTF. Written as DNA, the CDR3 is TGCAGTGCTCGGGGGAAGGCTTACTATGGCTACACCTTC.